One sample yielded the 25 T cell receptor beta chains listed below, sequenced in a study of T-cell reconstitution after alpha-beta-depleted transplantation in children. It was with unique molecular identifiers that the TCRbeta library was prepared. Via MiXCR, TCRdb re-called the PCR reads, giving one row per CDR3 protein. The table records about 340,000 distinct CDR3 sequences, around 16% of them present only once. The material sequenced was PBMCs, mostly from graft donor cells, taken 360 days after TCRalphabeta/CD19-depleted stem cell transplant. These receptors were collected from a male patient between 2 and 15 years old who had a stem cell transplant for acute lymphoblastic leukemia, so the T cells may come from the graft donor.

The sample holds a few counts of this clonotype. The gene calls are TRBV10-3 and TRBJ2-7, with 8 positions matching TRBD1. Looked up from germline, CDR1 is ENHRY and CDR2 is SYGVKD. This CDR3 is 12 amino acids long. V was pared by 8 bases and J by 2 bases, with 2 bases of the junction left unmatched. CDR3 residues: CAIRDRPYEQYF. The CDR3 DNA follows: TGTGCCATCCGGGACAGGCCCTACGAGCAGTACTTC.

This clonotype was detected a few times. The V and J genes are TRBV28 and TRBJ1-4; D is unresolved. Germline V lookup: CDR1 MDHEN, CDR2 SYDVKM. This CDR3 is 13 amino acids long. V lost 2 bases to trimming and J lost 3 bases, with 4 bases between them. The CDR3 sequence: CASSLRANEKLFF. DNA of the CDR3: TGTGCCAGCAGTTTAAGGGCTAATGAAAAACTGTTTTTT.

The V gene is TRBV20-1, the J gene TRBJ2-5; D is ambiguous. The germline V gene encodes CDR1 DFQATT and CDR2 SNEGSKA (reference sequence). This CDR3 contains 12 residues. With 3 bases removed from V and 5 bases from J, the gap between germline ends came to 10 bases. This chain's CDR3 is CSARESHETQYF. The CDR3 region has the DNA TGCAGTGCTAGGGAGTCTCATGAGACCCAGTACTTC.

This clonotype was seen a handful of times. The chain links TRBV7-6 to TRBJ2-7; D gene unclear. V was cut by 5 bases and J by 3 bases, with 17 bases left in between. The V gene's germline CDR1 is SGHVS and CDR2 FNYEAQ. CDR3 length: 15 amino acids. CDR3 sequence reads: CASSHFHDLGYEQYF. The CDR3 nucleotides are TGTGCCAGCAGCCACTTCCACGACCTCGGCTACGAGCAGTACTTC.

This clonotype has just a few counts. The rearrangement links TRBV12-3 or TRBV12-4 to TRBJ2-2; D ambiguous. V lost 4 bases to trimming and J lost 4 bases, with 10 bases between them. This CDR3 comprises 14 residues. The CDR3 coding sequence is TGTGCCAGCAGTTATGGGGTCACCACCGGGGAGCTGTTTTTT. It translates to CASSYGVTTGELFF.

Only a few counts were recorded for this clonotype. V is TRBV7-9 and J is TRBJ2-4, with D tentatively TRBD1 (6 bases). V was cut by 5 bases and J by 0 bases, with 14 bases left in between. From germline, CDR1 is SEHNR and CDR2 FQNEAQ (reference sequence). The CDR3 covers 16 residues. The chain's CDR3 is CASSPGQYLAKNIQYF. CDR3 in DNA: TGTGCCAGCAGCCCTGGACAGTATCTAGCCAAAAACATTCAGTACTTC.

This clonotype has just a few counts. The CDR3: CSVGPYYEQYF. In DNA form, the CDR3 reads TGCAGCGTTGGGCCTTACTACGAGCAGTACTTC. The chain links TRBV29-1 to TRBJ2-7; D not certain. Trimming took off 4 bases at V and 3 bases at J, with 7 bases between the two ends. CDR1 is SQVTM, CDR2 ANQGSEA, per germline. The CDR3 totals 11 residues.

This clonotype was observed a handful of times. The chain links TRBV6-1 to TRBJ2-1; 11 positions match TRBD1. The CDR3 extends over 15 amino acids. The V gene's germline CDR1 is MNHNS and CDR2 SASEGT. With 8 bases clipped from V and 6 bases from J, the junction kept 9 bases outside the gene matches. CDR3 region: CASGSPDRGPNEQFF. In DNA form, the CDR3 reads TGTGCCAGCGGATCACCGGACAGGGGGCCCAATGAGCAGTTCTTC.

The chain recombines TRBV6-2 or TRBV6-3 with TRBJ2-1; possibly TRBD2 for D (5 bases). V gave up 8 bases and J gave up 1 base, with 12 bases separating them. Germline V lookup: CDR1 MNHEY, CDR2 SVGEGT. The CDR3 totals 14 residues. For the CDR3, the DNA is TGTGCCAGCCTCCGGGATGCGTCCTACAATGAGCAGTTCTTC. This translates into CASLRDASYNEQFF.

The rearrangement links TRBV7-9 to TRBJ2-5, with TRBD2 matching over 7 bases. Trimming removed 7 bases from V and 4 bases from J; junction bases left unmatched: 6. This CDR3 has 13 amino acids. Germline V lookup: CDR1 SEHNR, CDR2 FQNEAQ (reference sequence). CDR3 region: CASIGLGRETQYF. The CDR3 region has the DNA TGTGCCAGCATCGGACTAGGGAGAGAGACCCAGTACTTC.

The rearrangement joins TRBV11-2 to TRBJ2-7, with 7 bases that match TRBD1. This CDR3 comprises 20 residues. V shed 5 bases, J shed 1 base, and the junction held 23 bases outside the gene matches. Per the germline V gene, CDR1 is SGHAT and CDR2 is FQNNGV. The CDR3 loop reads CASSVLGNRKGGSRSYEQYF. The CDR3 coding sequence is TGTGCCAGCAGCGTTTTAGGGAACCGCAAAGGGGGCTCGAGATCCTACGAGCAGTACTTC.

The chain couples TRBV7-2 to TRBJ2-7; 9 nucleotides agree with TRBD1. V was pared by 4 bases and J by 4 bases, with 8 bases of the junction left unmatched. The CDR3 consists of 15 residues. Germline lookup yields CDR1 SGHTA and CDR2 FQGNSA. CDR3 sequence reads: CASSSSPGQGYEQYF. The CDR3 nucleotides read TGTGCCAGCAGCTCTAGCCCGGGACAGGGATACGAGCAGTACTTC.

This clonotype was picked up a small number of times. The V and J genes are TRBV5-1 and TRBJ2-7, with TRBD1 as a possible D gene (6 bases). The CDR3 consists of 14 residues. Germline V gives CDR1 SGHRS, CDR2 YFSETQ. V lost 0 bases and J 2 bases, leaving 9 bases between the germline ends. The CDR3 DNA is TGCGCCAGCAGCTTGGAGGACAGAACCTACGAGCAGTACTTC. This codes for CASSLEDRTYEQYF.

This clonotype has just a few counts. The chain couples TRBV5-6 to TRBJ2-1; D is perhaps TRBD1 or TRBD2 (5 bases each). V was shortened by 0 bases and J by 1 base, with 14 bases between the two germline ends. This CDR3 spans 17 amino acids. The germline V gene encodes CDR1 SGHDT and CDR2 YYEEEE. The CDR3 nucleotides are TGTGCCAGCAGCTTGGACGATCCGGGACGATCCTACAATGAGCAGTTCTTC. Amino acids: CASSLDDPGRSYNEQFF.

This clonotype was counted between two and nine times. The V call is TRBV24-1, the J call TRBJ2-2; possibly TRBD1 or TRBD2 for D (6 bases each). The CDR3 is 13 residues long. V dropped 10 bases and J dropped 6 bases, with 14 bases sitting between them. CDR1 is KGHDR and CDR2 is SFDVKD in the germline V gene. CDR3 in DNA: TGTGCCACGACCAACAGGGAGGCCGGGGAGCTGTTTTTT. Its translation: CATTNREAGELFF.

The chain combines TRBV2 with TRBJ2-1; perhaps TRBD1 as D (6 bases). This CDR3 has 17 residues. Germline V gene lookup returns CDR1 SNHLY and CDR2 FYNNEI. V lost 5 bases to trimming and J lost 0 bases, with 17 bases between them. The CDR3 loop is CASSKDRRYSSYNEQFF. The CDR3, as DNA: TGTGCCAGCAGTAAGGACAGACGCTATAGCTCCTACAATGAGCAGTTCTTC.

Ten or more counts support this clonotype. The chain has TRBV20-1 and TRBJ1-4; tentative D call: TRBD1 (5 bases). V was shortened by 3 bases and J by 10 bases, with 15 bases between the two germline ends. The CDR3 sequence is 13 residues long. Germline V gene sequence: CDR1 DFQATT, CDR2 SNEGSKA (reference sequence). CDR3 loop: CSASSTGGGKLFF. CDR3 coding DNA: TGCAGTGCTAGCTCGACCGGGGGGGGAAAACTGTTTTTT.

The chain employs TRBV4-3 and TRBJ2-3; TRBD2 matches 10 bases. CDR1 is LGHNA, CDR2 YSLEER, per germline. The V gene end was trimmed by 2 bases and the J gene end by 6 bases; junction bases not matched to a gene: 11. The CDR3 has 17 amino acids. CDR3 residues: CASSQFARSGRGDTQYF. CDR3 DNA sequence: TGCGCCAGCAGCCAATTCGCTCGGAGCGGGAGGGGGGATACGCAGTATTTT.

This clonotype was found many times. This chain connects TRBV4-1 to TRBJ2-1, with D possibly being TRBD2 (5 bases). Between the trimmed V and J ends, which lost 1 base and 6 bases, there was a span of 13 bases. Germline V gene lookup returns CDR1 MGHRA and CDR2 YSYEKL. The CDR3 has 15 residues. CDR3 nucleotide sequence: TGCGCCAGCAGCCAAGCAGTACTGGGGAGCAATGAGCAGTTCTTC. Residues: CASSQAVLGSNEQFF.

This clonotype was seen only a few times. The chain employs TRBV7-2 and TRBJ2-5, with D possibly TRBD2 on 5 matching bases. The V end lost 5 bases, the J end lost 3 bases, and 13 bases lay between the germline ends. This CDR3 has 14 amino acids. CDR1 is SGHTA and CDR2 is FQGNSA in the germline V gene. The CDR3 reads CASSPPSRKETQYF. DNA for the CDR3: TGTGCCAGCAGCCCTCCTAGCCGCAAAGAGACCCAGTACTTC.

Many counts were recorded for this clonotype. The rearrangement joins TRBV24-1 to TRBJ2-3; 8 bases map to TRBD1. After removal of 2 bases from V and 2 bases from J, the junction contained 17 bases not matched to a gene. CDR1 is KGHDR, CDR2 SFDVKD, per germline. The CDR3 is made up of 20 amino acids. The CDR3, as DNA: TGTGCCACCAGTGATTGGACAGGGAAGGGGCTAGCGTCAACCACAGATACGCAGTATTTT. Encoded protein: CATSDWTGKGLASTTDTQYF.

The chain combines TRBV20-1 with TRBJ1-1; TRBD1 is a possible D gene (5 bases). Germline V CDR1 and CDR2: DFQATT, SNEGSKA (reference sequence). The CDR3 totals 13 residues. Here the CDR3 reads CSPIKGRGGEAFF. The CDR3 nucleotides read TGCAGCCCTATTAAGGGGCGTGGTGGTGAAGCTTTCTTT.

The CDR3 region is CATQVLAGAYEQYF. DNA of the CDR3: TGTGCCACTCAAGTTCTAGCGGGAGCCTACGAGCAGTACTTC. J is TRBJ2-7 and V is TRBV24-1; 10 nucleotides line up with TRBD2. Germline V gives CDR1 KGHDR, CDR2 SFDVKD. Trimming at V came to 10 bases and at J to 2 bases, leaving 7 bases not matched to a gene. The CDR3 is made up of 14 amino acids.

This chain uses TRBV29-1 with TRBJ2-3; the D gene could be TRBD1 or TRBD2 (5 bases each). This CDR3 region has 15 residues. The V end was cut by 4 bases, the J end by 1 base, with 15 bases between. Germline values: CDR1 SQVTM, CDR2 ANQGSEA. CDR3 amino acids: CSVALSGAGTDTQYF. The CDR3 coding sequence is TGCAGCGTTGCTCTATCCGGGGCAGGCACAGATACGCAGTATTTT.

This chain joins TRBV4-3 and TRBJ2-5; TRBD2 matches at 7 bases. This CDR3 contains 16 residues. Germline V gene sequence: CDR1 LGHNA, CDR2 YSLEER. J gave up 5 bases and V 3 bases, and 12 bases lay outside the gene matches. CDR3 residues: CASSQRTGTTSETQYF. CDR3 coding DNA: TGCGCCAGCAGCCAGAGGACCGGGACTACGAGTGAGACCCAGTACTTC.